One and the same sample provided the 13 T cell receptor beta chains below, sequenced in a study of brain metastases from non-small cell lung cancer. Repertoires were generated with immunoSEQ multiplex PCR, while TCRdb's copy carries only in-frame clones and drops some. The profile shows about 4,300 clones, approximately 80% of them singletons. Source material: primary lung tumor tissue. All receptors come from a donor at least 40 years old with non-small cell lung cancer.

The rearrangement links TRBV28 to TRBJ1-5; no clear D gene. The V gene lost 3 bases and the J gene lost 0 bases, with 3 bases spanning the gap. Germline CDR1 MDHEN, CDR2 SYDVKM. The CDR3 covers 13 residues. CDR3: CASSFYSNQPQHF. The DNA for the CDR3 is TGTGCCAGCAGTTTCTATAGCAATCAGCCCCAGCATTTT.

The chain employs TRBV7-2 and TRBJ1-5; the D gene is possibly TRBD1 (5 bases). V was clipped by 5 bases and J by 1 base, with 9 bases between them. Looked up from germline, CDR1 is SGHTA and CDR2 is FQGNSA. The length of the CDR3 is 14 residues. The CDR3 DNA reads as TGTGCCAGCAGCCCCGACAGCAGCAATCAGCCCCAGCATTTT. It encodes CASSPDSSNQPQHF.

This sequence joins TRBV6-2 or TRBV6-3 and TRBJ1-1; D is perhaps TRBD1 (5 bases). The CDR3 consists of 16 residues. The germline gives CDR1 MNHEY, CDR2 SVGEGT. Trimming stripped 4 bases from V and 2 bases from J, with 17 bases between. CDR3 bases: TGTGCCAGCAGTTCCCAGGGACGGTTGGAAAACACTGAAGCTTTCTTT. Translating it yields CASSSQGRLENTEAFF.

This rearrangement joins TRBV7-2 to TRBJ2-5, with a possible D match to TRBD1 (6 bases). Trimming removed 6 bases from V and 5 bases from J, with 19 bases in between. Germline V gene sequence: CDR1 SGHTA, CDR2 FQGNSA. The CDR3 loop spans 15 amino acids. This chain's CDR3 is CASRAGQIAFETQYF. DNA for the CDR3: TGTGCCAGCAGGGCCGGACAGATTGCCTTCGAGACCCAGTACTTC.

This chain joins TRBV10-1 and TRBJ2-3, with 9 bases aligning to TRBD2. The CDR3 spans 15 residues. CDR1 is WNHNN, CDR2 SYGVQD, per germline (reference sequence). Trimming took 2 bases from V and 4 from J; bases not matched to a gene: 4. The CDR3 loop is CASSESGGRADTQYF. DNA of the CDR3: TGCGCCAGCAGTGAGAGCGGGGGGAGGGCAGATACGCAGTATTTT.

V gene TRBV5-1 combines with J gene TRBJ1-1; 8 bases agree with TRBD1. The V segment lost 3 bases and the J segment 1 base; nucleotides outside the gene matches: 5. The CDR3 has 15 amino acids. In germline, CDR1 is SGHRS, CDR2 YFSETQ. This CDR3 reads CASSYFQGANTEAFF. The CDR3 DNA sequence: TGCGCCAGCAGCTATTTCCAGGGGGCGAACACTGAAGCTTTCTTT.

The chain joins TRBV25-1 to TRBJ2-1; no reliable D call. The CDR3 is made up of 12 amino acids. Germline-derived CDR1 and CDR2 are MGHDK and SYGVNS. Between the trimmed V and J ends, which lost 4 bases and 5 bases, there was a span of 6 bases. DNA of the CDR3: TGTGCCAGCAGTGGGAACCACAATGAGCAGTTCTTC. Its protein product is CASSGNHNEQFF.

This chain joins TRBV4-3 and TRBJ1-5; D gene unclear. V lost 0 bases and J 7 bases, leaving 7 bases between the germline ends. The CDR3 length is 13 residues. From germline, CDR1 is LGHNA and CDR2 YSLEER. The CDR3 coding sequence is TGCGCCAGCAGCCAAGAAATACTACAGCCCCAGCATTTT. Its protein is CASSQEILQPQHF.

The CDR3 bases are TGTGCCAGCAGCTGGGACAGCGGCAATTCACCCCTCCACTTT. Translating gives CASSWDSGNSPLHF. The J gene is TRBJ1-6, the V gene TRBV4-2, with 7 bases lining up with TRBD1. The CDR3 runs 14 residues. V shed 5 bases, J shed 7 bases, and the junction held 5 bases outside the gene matches. Germline lookup yields CDR1 LGHNA and CDR2 YNFKEQ.

The CDR3 here is CASSLRTSGGIETQYF. CDR3 sequence (DNA): TGTGCCAGCAGCTTAAGAACTAGCGGGGGGATAGAGACCCAGTACTTC. J is TRBJ2-5 and V is TRBV7-8, with 12 nucleotides matching TRBD2. V was pared by 2 bases and J by 4 bases, with 5 bases of the junction left unmatched. The CDR3 runs 16 residues. Germline V gene sequence: CDR1 SGHVS, CDR2 FQNEAQ. The variable domain in full, completed from reference TRBV7-8 and TRBJ2-5, reads GAGVSQSPRYKVAKRGQDVALRCDPISGHVSLFWYQQALGQGPEFLTYFQNEAQLDKSGLPSDRFFAERPEGSVSTLKIQRTQQEDSAVYLCASSLRTSGGIETQYFGPGTRLLVL.

V usage is TRBV3-1 (or the pseudogene TRBV3-2) and J usage is TRBJ2-1, with 10 positions matching TRBD1. CDR1 LGHDT and CDR2 YNNKEL come from the germline V gene (reference sequence). Germline trimming cut 2 bases from V and 4 bases from J; bases unmatched to any gene: 5. CDR3 length: 16 residues. The DNA of the CDR3 is TGTGCCAGCAGCCAAAGCCGGGACAGGGGTTACAATGAGCAGTTCTTC. Residues: CASSQSRDRGYNEQFF.

The chain recombines TRBV7-2 with TRBJ2-7; tentatively, D is TRBD1 (5 bases). This CDR3 has 14 amino acids. Trimming removed 1 base at V and 9 bases at J, with 16 bases between. Germline CDR1 and CDR2: SGHTA and FQGNSA. CDR3 nucleotides: TGTGCCAGCAGCTTAGGGGGTGAGGCCAGGGTGCAGTACGTC. Translating gives CASSLGGEARVQYV.

The V call is TRBV19, the J call TRBJ2-5; 8 bases align to TRBD1. V shed 5 bases, J shed 7 bases, and the junction held 18 bases outside the gene matches. This CDR3 region has 17 residues. The germline CDR1 and CDR2 sequences are LNHDA and SQIVND (reference sequence). The CDR3 sequence: CASSPSDRATGRGTQYF. In nucleotides, the CDR3 is TGTGCCAGTAGTCCTTCGGACAGGGCTACAGGCAGGGGGACCCAGTACTTC.